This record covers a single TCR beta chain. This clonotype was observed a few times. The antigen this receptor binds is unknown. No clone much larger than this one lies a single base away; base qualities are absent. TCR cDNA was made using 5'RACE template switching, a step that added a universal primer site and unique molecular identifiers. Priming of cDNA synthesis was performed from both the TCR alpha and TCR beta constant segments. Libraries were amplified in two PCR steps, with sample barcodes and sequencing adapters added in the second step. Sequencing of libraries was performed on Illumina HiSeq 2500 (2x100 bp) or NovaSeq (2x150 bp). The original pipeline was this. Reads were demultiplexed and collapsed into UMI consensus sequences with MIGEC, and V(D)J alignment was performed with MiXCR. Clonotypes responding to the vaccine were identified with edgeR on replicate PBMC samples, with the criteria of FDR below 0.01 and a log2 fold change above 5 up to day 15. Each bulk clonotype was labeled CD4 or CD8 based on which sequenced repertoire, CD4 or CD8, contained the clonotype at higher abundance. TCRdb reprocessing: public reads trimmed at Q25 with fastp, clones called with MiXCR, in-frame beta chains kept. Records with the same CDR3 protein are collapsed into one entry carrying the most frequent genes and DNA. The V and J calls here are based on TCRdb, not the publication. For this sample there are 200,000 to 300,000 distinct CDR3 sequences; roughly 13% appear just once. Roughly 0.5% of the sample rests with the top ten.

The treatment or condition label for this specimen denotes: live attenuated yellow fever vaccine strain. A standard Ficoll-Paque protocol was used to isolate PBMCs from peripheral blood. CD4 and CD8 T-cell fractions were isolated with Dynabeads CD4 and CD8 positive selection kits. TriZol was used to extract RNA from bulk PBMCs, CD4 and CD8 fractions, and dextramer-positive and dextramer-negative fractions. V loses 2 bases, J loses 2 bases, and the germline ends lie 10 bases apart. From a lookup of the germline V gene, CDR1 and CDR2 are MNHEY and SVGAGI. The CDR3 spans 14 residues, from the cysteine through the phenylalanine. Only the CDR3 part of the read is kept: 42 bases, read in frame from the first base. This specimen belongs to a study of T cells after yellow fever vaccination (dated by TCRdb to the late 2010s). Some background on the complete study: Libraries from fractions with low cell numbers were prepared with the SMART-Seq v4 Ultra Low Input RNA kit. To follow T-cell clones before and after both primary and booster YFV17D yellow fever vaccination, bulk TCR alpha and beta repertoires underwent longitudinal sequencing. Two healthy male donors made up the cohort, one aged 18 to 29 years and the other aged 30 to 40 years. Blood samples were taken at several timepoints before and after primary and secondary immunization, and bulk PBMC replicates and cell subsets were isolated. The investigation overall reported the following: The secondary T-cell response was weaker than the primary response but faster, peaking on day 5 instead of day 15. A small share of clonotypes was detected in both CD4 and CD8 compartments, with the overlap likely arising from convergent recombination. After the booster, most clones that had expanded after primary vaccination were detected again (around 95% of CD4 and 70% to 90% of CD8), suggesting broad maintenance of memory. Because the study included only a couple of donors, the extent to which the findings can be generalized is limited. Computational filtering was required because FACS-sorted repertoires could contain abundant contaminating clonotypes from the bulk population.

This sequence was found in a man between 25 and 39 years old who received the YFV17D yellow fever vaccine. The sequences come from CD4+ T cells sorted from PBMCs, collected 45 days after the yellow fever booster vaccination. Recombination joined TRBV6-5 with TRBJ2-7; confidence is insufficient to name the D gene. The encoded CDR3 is CASSYPGRPYEQYF. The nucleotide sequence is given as TGTGCCAGCAGTTACCCCGGAAGACCCTACGAGCAGTACTTC.